This record covers a single T cell receptor (beta chain). This clone's antigen is unknown. There are no base qualities to consult, and no much larger clone falls within one base. Synthetic TCR analog templates were spiked into each PCR so that absolute template abundance could be estimated from read counts. Using the immunoSEQ assay, TCRbeta CDR3 regions were amplified from genomic DNA with bias-controlled V and J gene primers. Rearranged TCRbeta segments were sequenced at approximately 20X coverage. The original methods were these. Clustering was used to correct sequencing errors, and CDR3s were annotated against IMGT to assign V, D and J genes. Out-of-frame and stop-codon sequences were excluded, and only productive TCRbeta rearrangements were used in downstream analyses. To compute clonality, Shannon entropy was normalized by the log of the number of unique productive sequences and then subtracted from one. Clones differing between time points or between blood and tumor were identified using Fisher's exact test with Benjamini-Hochberg correction, with an adjusted p below 0.01 applied as the threshold. The source is immuneACCESS, and TCRdb retained only in-frame sequences with V and J called. Part of the clones is not carried over; for the studies checked, unresolved V genes explain less than half of this, and the remainder is unexplained. Clone size and the V and J calls come from that table; the DNA yielded D and trimming. Present in this sample are around 19,000 clones, around 83% of which were seen just once. 1.7% of the sample comes from the top ten.

The sample belongs to a study of PD-L1 blockade in urothelial cancer listed by TCRdb under 2017. The study in broad terms: All patients started therapy in about 2014 and received atezolizumab 1,200 mg intravenously every 3 weeks. Twenty-five of 29 patients were identified as males with urothelial cancer of bladder origin, and a prior smoking history was reported by 18 of 29 patients. An ECOG performance status of 0 or 1 was recorded for the patients, and 0 to 3 prior chemotherapy regimens had been received by the patients. Blood samples were analyzed at two time points: 3 weeks after treatment start (second dose) and 6 weeks after treatment start. A median of around 150,000 T cells and some 84,000 unique TCRs was obtained from blood samples, and a median clonality of roughly 0.08 was observed. Somatic, immune and clinical correlates of response to PD-L1 blockade with atezolizumab in urothelial cancer were the focus of an exploratory multi-omic analysis. Pretreatment tumor samples, along with matched peripheral blood collected serially before and after atezolizumab treatment, underwent TCR sequencing. Durable clinical benefit was defined as progression-free survival longer than 6 months, and TCR features were also tested against progression-free and overall survival. In the same patients, pretreatment tumors underwent whole exome sequencing and RNA sequencing in addition to TCR sequencing. Nine or ten patients reached durable clinical benefit, while some 20 patients did not. Pretreatment blood TCR-seq was available for twenty-nine patients, at least one posttreatment blood collection was obtained for 25 or so patients, and tumor TCR-seq was available for 25 or so patients. Broader findings and caveats from the paper: Improved progression-free and overall survival was found to be associated with pretreatment peripheral blood TCR clonality below the median. Greater expansion of tumor-associated TCR clones in peripheral blood 3 weeks after the start of treatment was observed in patients with durable benefit (n of about 20, p = 0.022). Small sample size (n ≈ 29) and many exploratory analyses mean the results are intended to be hypothesis-generating.

Taken with the paper, the label for time point translates to: peripheral blood 6 weeks after treatment start. The cohort comprised fewer than 35 patients with locally advanced or metastatic urothelial carcinoma treated at Memorial Sloan Kettering on a trial protocol. Peripheral blood mononuclear cells were collected pretreatment and during treatment, with between 1 and 8 total time points per patient. The Qiagen DNeasy Blood extraction kit was used to purify genomic DNA from total PBMCs and from tumor samples. PBMCs were collected pretreatment and during treatment, and were isolated and stored as previously described. This sample comprised PBMCs, obtained around atezolizumab (anti-PD-L1) treatment. This clonotype originated in a man in his fifties with urothelial cancer.

The DNA sequence reads TGTGCCAGCAGTGGGAGGTCAGACTACAATGAGCAGTTCTTC. Its translation is CASSGRSDYNEQFF. The chain is assembled from TRBV2 and TRBJ2-1, and possibly TRBD2, on 5 matching bases. Trimming takes 4 bases from V and 3 bases from J, and the germline ends sit 10 bases apart. CDR1 and CDR2 (SNHLY, FYNNEI) derive from the germline V gene. The cysteine opens and the phenylalanine closes a CDR3 of 14 amino acids. The only DNA kept is the CDR3, 42 bases in frame from the first base. With all but the CDR3 taken from the reference TRBV2 and TRBJ2-1 genes, the full variable domain is: EPEVTQTPSHQVTQMGQEVILRCVPISNHLYFYWYRQILGQKVEFLVSFYNNEISEKSEIFDDQFSVERPDGSNFTLKIRSTKLEDSAMYFCASSGRSDYNEQFFGPGTRLTVL.